These T cell receptor beta chains were read from a single sample in a study of CD8 T cells in ankylosing spondylitis. TCRdb called the 5' RACE reads again in MiXCR, with one record for every CDR3 protein. The data hold about 340,000 distinct CDR3 sequences, with roughly 15% observed a single time. The sequenced sample consisted of blood, either unsorted or a sorted T cell fraction (not recorded which). Receptors originate from a male donor with ankylosing spondylitis or in good health (not recorded which). Each CDR3 is given with its conserved first and last residue. The D gene is left open where the match is weak. Clone size is shown for a subset of rows, as once, few, many or a class of expanded clone.

abundance,v_gene,j_gene,d_gene,len,CDR3aa,CDR3nt
few,TRBV11-2,TRBJ2-1,-,11,CASSIGREQFF,TGTGCCAGCAGCATAGGAAGGGAGCAGTTCTTC
few,TRBV7-2,TRBJ2-3,-,14,CASSLARDLGTQYF,TGTGCCAGCAGCTTAGCCCGTGATCTGGGTACGCAGTATTTT
few,TRBV7-2,TRBJ2-1,-,14,CASGQPPSYNEQFF,TGTGCCAGCGGACAACCCCCCTCCTACAATGAGCAGTTCTTC
-,TRBV4-1,TRBJ2-4,-,14,CASSQAREVDIQYF,TGCGCCAGCAGCCAAGCGCGAGAGGTCGACATTCAGTACTTC
many,TRBV4-2,TRBJ2-2,-,15,CASSQVKIFGGELFF,TGTGCCAGCAGCCAAGTGAAAATCTTTGGCGGGGAGCTGTTTTTT
-,TRBV6-1,TRBJ2-4,TRBD2,16,CASSDAGGLAKNIQYF,TGTGCCAGCAGTGACGCGGGGGGCCTAGCCAAAAACATTCAGTACTTC
-,TRBV12-3/TRBV12-4,TRBJ1-4,-,13,CASRGASGEKLFF,TGTGCCAGCAGAGGGGCCAGTGGAGAAAAACTGTTTTTT
-,TRBV29-1,TRBJ1-2,-,13,CSVEVGTRDGYTF,TGCAGCGTTGAGGTCGGAACCCGGGATGGCTACACCTTC
few,TRBV6-1,TRBJ2-2,TRBD2,15,CASSPVDSGAGELFF,TGTGCCAGCAGCCCCGTCGATAGCGGGGCCGGGGAGCTGTTTTTT
-,TRBV12-3/TRBV12-4,TRBJ1-6,TRBD1,15,CASSTNRGQNSPLHF,TGTGCCAGCAGTACAAACAGGGGGCAAAATTCACCCCTCCACTTT
-,TRBV5-5,TRBJ2-3,TRBD2,16,CASSLGSSGGLDTQYF,TGTGCCAGCAGCTTGGGTTCTAGCGGGGGGTTGGATACGCAGTATTTT
few,TRBV7-2,TRBJ2-3,TRBD1,15,CASSPQGSSTDTQYF,TGTGCCAGCAGCCCACAGGGGTCGAGCACAGATACGCAGTATTTT
few,TRBV5-1,TRBJ2-7,TRBD1,15,CASSSGTGGIYEQYF,TGCGCCAGCAGCTCCGGGACAGGGGGCATCTACGAGCAGTACTTC
few,TRBV5-1,TRBJ2-3,-,16,CASSLGLDSLIDTQYF,TGCGCCAGCAGCTTGGGGCTAGATTCCCTTATAGATACGCAGTATTTT
-,TRBV3-1,TRBJ2-5,-,16,CASSQGGGYTGETQYF,TGTGCCAGCAGCCAAGGAGGAGGTTATACCGGAGAGACCCAGTACTTC
-,TRBV3-1,TRBJ2-3,TRBD2,16,CASSPLGSGRTDTQYF,TGTGCCAGCAGCCCCCTCGGTAGCGGGAGGACAGATACGCAGTATTTT